This TCR beta chain is drawn from a study of human T cells and chemical hapten exposure. Time point defined: patch test 3, about 24 weeks after DPC sensitization. Sample treatment: therapeutic diphenylcyclopropenone sensitization with weekly scalp DPC. Blood collection took place prior to placing each patch test. The CDR3 sequence is 16 residues long. Germline CDR1 and CDR2: SGHRS and YFSETQ. V gave up 4 bases and J gave up 4 bases; unmatched junction bases: 10. TCRdb analysed the RACE reads with MiXCR anew, one entry per CDR3 protein. The sample includes 100,000 or so distinct CDR3 sequences, around 34% of them seen just once. This clonotype showed up just a few times.

The V and J genes are TRBV5-1 and TRBJ2-3; 9 nucleotides align to TRBD1. The receptor comes from a man aged 35-49 years with alopecia areata. Some clones in this sample may be carry-over from other donors' samples. The input for sequencing was whole blood, taken in connection with sensitization to the hapten diphenylcyclopropenone (DPC). Here the CDR3 reads CASSQFRGQGSDTQYF. The CDR3 bases are TGCGCCAGCAGCCAATTCCGCGGACAGGGGTCAGATACGCAGTATTTT.